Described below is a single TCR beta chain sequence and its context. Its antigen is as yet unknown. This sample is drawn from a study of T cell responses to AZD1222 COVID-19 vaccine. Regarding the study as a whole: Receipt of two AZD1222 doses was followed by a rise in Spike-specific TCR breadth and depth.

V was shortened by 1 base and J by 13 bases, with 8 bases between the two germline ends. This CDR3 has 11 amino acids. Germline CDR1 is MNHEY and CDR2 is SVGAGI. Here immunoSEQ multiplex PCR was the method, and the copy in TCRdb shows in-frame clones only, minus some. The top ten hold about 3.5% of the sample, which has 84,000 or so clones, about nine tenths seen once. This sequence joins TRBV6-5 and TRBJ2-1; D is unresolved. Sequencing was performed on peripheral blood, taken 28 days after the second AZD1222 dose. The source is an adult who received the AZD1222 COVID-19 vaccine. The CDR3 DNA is TGTGCCAGCAGTTACTACGGCCTTCAGTTCTTC. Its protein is CASSYYGLQFF.